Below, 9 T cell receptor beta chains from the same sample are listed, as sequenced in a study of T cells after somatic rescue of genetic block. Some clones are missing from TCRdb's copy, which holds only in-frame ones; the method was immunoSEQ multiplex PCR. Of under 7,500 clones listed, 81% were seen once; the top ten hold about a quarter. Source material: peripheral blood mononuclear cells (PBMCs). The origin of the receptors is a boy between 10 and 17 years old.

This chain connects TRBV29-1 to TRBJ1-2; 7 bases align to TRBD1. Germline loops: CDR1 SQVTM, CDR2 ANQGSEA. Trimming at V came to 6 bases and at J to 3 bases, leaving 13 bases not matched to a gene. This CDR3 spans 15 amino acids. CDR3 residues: CSVMTGSESYYGYTF. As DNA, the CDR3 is TGCAGCGTCATGACAGGGTCGGAATCCTACTATGGCTACACCTTC. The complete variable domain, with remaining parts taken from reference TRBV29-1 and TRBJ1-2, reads SAVISQKPSRDICQRGTSLTIQCQVDSQVTMMFWYRQQPGQSLTLIATANQGSEATYESGFVIDKFPISRPNLTFSTLTVSNMSPEDSSIYLCSVMTGSESYYGYTFGSGTRLTVV.

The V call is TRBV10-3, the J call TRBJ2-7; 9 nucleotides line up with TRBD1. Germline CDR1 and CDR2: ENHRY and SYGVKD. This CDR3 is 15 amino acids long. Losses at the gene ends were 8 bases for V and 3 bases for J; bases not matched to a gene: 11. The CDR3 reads CAIGAHQDRGYEQYF. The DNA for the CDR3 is TGTGCCATCGGGGCCCATCAGGACAGGGGCTACGAGCAGTACTTC.

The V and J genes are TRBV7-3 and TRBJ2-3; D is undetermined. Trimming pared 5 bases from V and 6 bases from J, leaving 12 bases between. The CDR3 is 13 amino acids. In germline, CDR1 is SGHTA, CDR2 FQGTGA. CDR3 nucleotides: TGTGCCAGCAGCCATAACCTTGGCGATACGCAGTATTTT. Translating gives CASSHNLGDTQYF.

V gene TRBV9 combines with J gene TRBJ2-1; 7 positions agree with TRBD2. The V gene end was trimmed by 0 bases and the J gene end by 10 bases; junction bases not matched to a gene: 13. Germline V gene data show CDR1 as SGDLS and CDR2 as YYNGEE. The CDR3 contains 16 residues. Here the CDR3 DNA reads TGTGCCAGCAGCGTAGGGGCTAGCGGAGACTCTAGGGAGCAGTTCTTC. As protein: CASSVGASGDSREQFF.

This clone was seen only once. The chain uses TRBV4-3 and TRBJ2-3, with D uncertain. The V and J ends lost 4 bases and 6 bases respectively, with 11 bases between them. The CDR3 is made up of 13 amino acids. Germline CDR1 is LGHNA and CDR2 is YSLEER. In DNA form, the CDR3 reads TGCGCCAGCAGCCGAGCCTCCTGGGATACGCAGTATTTT. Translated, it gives CASSRASWDTQYF.

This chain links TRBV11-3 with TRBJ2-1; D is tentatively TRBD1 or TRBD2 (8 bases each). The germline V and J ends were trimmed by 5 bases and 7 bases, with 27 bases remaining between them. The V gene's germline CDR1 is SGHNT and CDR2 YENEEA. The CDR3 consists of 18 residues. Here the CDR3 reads CASSPGQGRAGERNEQFF. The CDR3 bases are TGTGCCAGCAGCCCCGGACAGGGAAGAGCGGGAGAGCGTAATGAGCAGTTCTTC.

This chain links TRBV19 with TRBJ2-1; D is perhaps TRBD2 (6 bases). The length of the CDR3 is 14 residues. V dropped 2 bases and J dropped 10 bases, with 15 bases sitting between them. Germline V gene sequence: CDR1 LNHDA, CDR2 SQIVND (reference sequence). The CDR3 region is CASSIRSREEEQFF. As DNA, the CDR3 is TGTGCCAGTAGTATACGGTCGAGGGAGGAGGAGCAGTTCTTC.

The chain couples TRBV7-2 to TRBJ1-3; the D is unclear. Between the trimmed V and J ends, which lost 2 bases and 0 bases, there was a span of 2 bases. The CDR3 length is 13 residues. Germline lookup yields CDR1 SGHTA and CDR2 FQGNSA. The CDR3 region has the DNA TGTGCCAGCAGCTTATCCTCTGGAAACACCATATATTTT. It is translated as CASSLSSGNTIYF.

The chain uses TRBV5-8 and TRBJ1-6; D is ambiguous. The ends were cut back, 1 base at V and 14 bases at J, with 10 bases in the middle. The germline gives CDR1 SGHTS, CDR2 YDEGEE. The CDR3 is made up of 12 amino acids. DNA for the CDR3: TGTGCCAGCAGCTTGAACCTTTGGGCCCTCCACTTT. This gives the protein CASSLNLWALHF.